Included here is one TCR beta chain sequence, with context. This clonotype turned up a few times. This receptor's antigen is unknown. Base qualities are not at hand, and no much larger clone is one base apart. The CDR3 goes from the cysteine to the phenylalanine over 12 residues. The retained sequence is limited to the CDR3, 36 bases, with the frame set at the first base. Sequences SQVTM (CDR1) and ANQGSEA (CDR2) are obtained from the germline V gene. V is trimmed back by 3 bases and J by 7 bases, and the junction contains 5 bases that no gene match accounts for. This entry is derived from a study of human T cells and chemical hapten exposure (dated by TCRdb to the early 2020s). Study-wide context: For sensitization, 2% DPC in acetone was applied to a roughly 2 cm by roughly 2 cm area of upper inner arm skin. Weekly therapeutic DPC doses were additionally applied to the scalp of patients throughout the approximately 24-week study period. Patch testing was done on the upper back using Finn chambers containing 0.01% DPC, and results were scored after 6 days according to International Contact Dermatitis Research Group standards. The patient cohort, mostly female, included alopecia areata with under or over 50% scalp involvement, alopecia totalis and alopecia universalis. The libraries were sequenced as a pool, and the TCR yield per sample differed mostly because of small variations in library volumes within the pool. In alopecia patients, the study followed how the peripheral blood TCR repertoire changed in vivo over primary and secondary sensitization to diphenylcyclopropenone (DPC), a hapten. Blood was sampled from patients pre-sensitization (week 0) and at 2, 6 and about 24 weeks after DPC sensitization. For TCR sequencing, blood came from 25 to 35 alopecia patients at anywhere from one to four time points (pre-sensitization, 2, 6 and 24 weeks).

The full study reports these points: A positive correlation was found between the number of PT1 expanded TCRs and patch test score, with significance reached at thresholds 8, 16 and 32 but not 4. Because every patient had alopecia, a presumed autoimmune disease, the patients' immune response might differ from that of healthy individuals. Expanded TCRs formed significantly more large CDR3 similarity clusters than pre-sensitization or healthy control sets, consistent with antigen-driven responses. No change with DPC sensitization was found in the number of TCRs above 1 in 1000 frequency, and no evidence of global repertoire structure alterations was found. After repeated subsampling, the strength of the expansion versus patch-test correlation and the threshold at which it became significant changed.

Library method: RACE. Sequencing took place on a NextSeq 500. During library preparation, unique molecular identifiers were attached to individual cDNA molecules so that TCRs could be counted in a quantitative, reproducible way. From each blood RNA sample, both TCR alpha and TCR beta chains were sequenced. On the study's bioinformatics: Samples had a median of approximately 93,000 TCRs, with a range from about 23,224 to 750,000. The Decombinator software suite was used to annotate V, J and CDR3 in the TCR reads. To make PS versus PT1 abundance plots, every sample was subsampled to the same number of TCRs (28,000). TCRs were defined as expanded if absent before sensitization and observed at least eight times at the 2-week time point. Using fastp trimming at Q25 and MiXCR clonotype assembly, TCRdb reanalyzed the public sequencing data and kept in-frame beta chains. All rows with the same CDR3 protein become a single entry with the most common DNA and genes. V and J calls and clone size were set by TCRdb, not the authors. In all, the sample holds roughly 92,000 distinct CDR3 sequences, and approximately 10% of those were seen once. The ten top clones hold 3% to 4% of the sample.

This sample's time point label indicates: patch test 2, 6 weeks after DPC sensitization. The treatment or condition tag for this specimen amounts to: therapeutic diphenylcyclopropenone sensitization with weekly scalp DPC. Blood at each patch-test visit was drawn before the patch test was applied. Patients were considered eligible if aged 18 to 70, diagnosed with alopecia and deemed suitable for DPC therapy, and patients were excluded if pregnant. Total RNA was isolated from unfractionated whole blood collected in Tempus Blood RNA tubes. The sequencing used whole blood, collected in connection with sensitization to the hapten diphenylcyclopropenone (DPC). The receptor was isolated from a woman in her forties with alopecia areata. Some clones in this sample may be carry-over from other donors' samples. This sequence uses TRBV29-1 and TRBJ2-7, with 8 junctional bases fitting TRBD1. The nucleotides read TGCAGCGTTGATCCAGGGGGCCGGGAGCAGTACTTC. This codes for CSVDPGGREQYF.